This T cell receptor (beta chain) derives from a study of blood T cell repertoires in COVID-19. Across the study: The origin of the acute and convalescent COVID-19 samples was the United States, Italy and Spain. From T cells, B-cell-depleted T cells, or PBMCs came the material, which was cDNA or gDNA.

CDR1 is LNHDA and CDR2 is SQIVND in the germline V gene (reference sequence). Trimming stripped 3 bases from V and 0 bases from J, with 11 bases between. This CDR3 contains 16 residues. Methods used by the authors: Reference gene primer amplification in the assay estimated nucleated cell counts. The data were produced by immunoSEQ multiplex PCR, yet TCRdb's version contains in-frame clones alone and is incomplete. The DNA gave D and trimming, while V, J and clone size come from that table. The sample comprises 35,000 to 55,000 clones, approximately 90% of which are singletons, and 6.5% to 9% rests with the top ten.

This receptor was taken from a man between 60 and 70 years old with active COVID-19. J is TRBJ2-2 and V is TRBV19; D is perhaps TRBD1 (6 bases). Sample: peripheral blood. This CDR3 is CASSMLGTSNTGELFF. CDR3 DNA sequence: TGTGCCAGTAGTATGCTCGGGACATCGAACACCGGGGAGCTGTTTTTT. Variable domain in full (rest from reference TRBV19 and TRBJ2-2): DGGITQSPKYLFRKEGQNVTLSCEQNLNHDAMYWYRQDPGQGLRLIYYSQIVNDFQKGDIAEGYSVSREKKESFPLTVTSAQKNPTAFYLCASSMLGTSNTGELFFGEGSRLTVL.